This T cell receptor (beta chain) was captured in a study of T-cell memory formation after mild COVID-19. TCRdb recomputed calls from the 5' RACE reads with MiXCR, one row per CDR3 protein. The table shows about 270,000 distinct CDR3 sequences, with around 15% occurring only once. CDR1 GTSNPN and CDR2 SVGIG come from the germline V gene (reference sequence). This CDR3 is built from 14 residues. V gave up 3 bases and J gave up 0 bases, with 10 bases separating them. This clonotype was seen many times. Sequencing input: PBMCs or a T cell subset sorted from them (not recorded which). The sequence derives from a man aged 18-30 years who had mild COVID-19 (a few samples of this study predate the infection). Cell type and time point are not known. The genes are TRBV30 and TRBJ2-3; unclear D gene. The CDR3 spells CAWRSSYSTDTQYF. The CDR3 DNA reads as TGTGCCTGGAGGTCCAGCTATAGCACAGATACGCAGTATTTT.